This T cell receptor (beta chain) was captured by sequencing in a study of T cell responses to AZD1222 COVID-19 vaccine. Study findings and constraints: Dominant at 160-218 and 743-854, vaccine-associated CD4 TCRs also spanned spike. Among those given AZD1222, only six were seropositive at baseline.

To note about this clone: Its antigen is unidentified.

Trimming took 7 bases from V and 0 from J; bases not matched to a gene: 16. Looked up from germline, CDR1 is SEHNR and CDR2 is FQNEAQ (reference sequence). The CDR3 has 18 amino acids. Measured with immunoSEQ multiplex PCR; TCRdb has only the in-frame clones, and not every one. Of 200,000 or so clones detected, approximately 93% appear once; the ten largest clones hold 1%. The specimen was peripheral blood, collected 28 days after the second AZD1222 dose. The source is an adult who received the AZD1222 COVID-19 vaccine. J is TRBJ2-7 and V is TRBV7-9; 9 nucleotides match TRBD2. The CDR3 loop is CASNGLGVGLASSYEQYF. The CDR3 coding sequence is TGTGCCAGCAACGGACTCGGCGTGGGACTAGCTTCCTCCTACGAGCAGTACTTC. Together with reference TRBV7-9 and TRBJ2-7, the CDR3 gives the full variable domain: DTGVSQNPRHKITKRGQNVTFRCDPISEHNRLYWYRQTLGQGPEFLTYFQNEAQLEKSRLLSDRFSAERPKGSFSTLEIQRTEQGDSAMYLCASNGLGVGLASSYEQYFGPGTRLTVT.